Included here is one TCR beta chain sequence, with context. Sequencing was performed with immunoSEQ multiplex PCR; in TCRdb, only in-frame clones are kept and a portion is missing. The sample contains 250,000 or so clones, around 90% of which appear only once. The data were taken from a study of blood T cell repertoires in COVID-19. V was pared by 3 bases and J by 4 bases, with 8 bases between. The CDR3 covers 13 residues. Germline loops: CDR1 LNHDA, CDR2 SQIVND (reference sequence). The sequence was obtained from a woman under 40 with acute or convalescent COVID-19. This chain joins TRBV19 and TRBJ2-3; D gene uncertain. Source material: peripheral blood. CDR3 residues: CASSIPPADTQYF. Written as DNA, the CDR3 is TGTGCCAGTAGTATCCCTCCTGCAGATACGCAGTATTTT.